This entry lists 14 T cell receptor beta chains sequenced from one sample in a study of T cells in Graves' hyperthyroidism and ophthalmopathy. Authors of the study amplified TCR beta CDR3 regions from RNA transcripts. With the HTBI primer set, the TCR CDR3 went through a first round of RT-PCR. Via MiXCR, TCRdb re-called the multiplex PCR reads, giving one row per CDR3 protein. Here the sample spans a few hundred thousand distinct CDR3 sequences, 15% to 20% being singletons. The sequencing input was blood. These receptors all stem from a middle-aged woman with Graves' ophthalmopathy.

CDR3 residues: CASSAGTAGHEQYF. The CDR3 DNA sequence: TGTGCCAGCAGTGCCGGGACAGCGGGTCACGAGCAGTACTTC. The chain couples TRBV6-1 to TRBJ2-7; tentative D call: TRBD1 (7 bases). Looked up from germline, CDR1 is MNHNS and CDR2 is SASEGT. This CDR3 is 14 amino acids long. V shed 4 bases and J shed 5 bases, with 15 bases lying between them.

At least ten counts were recorded for this clonotype. The junction departs from germline at one end; a sequencing error may be responsible. The chain recombines TRBV6-5 with TRBJ2-2; tentative D call: TRBD1 (7 bases). The V gene's germline CDR1 is MNHEY and CDR2 SVGAGI. This CDR3 comprises 14 residues. CDR3 residues: CASSYIQGGGELVF. For the CDR3, the DNA is TGTGCCAGCAGTTATATCCAAGGGGGCGGGGAGCTGGTTTTT.

This clonotype came up many times. This chain connects TRBV10-3 to TRBJ2-7; D is unclear. The V gene lost 2 bases and the J gene lost 2 bases, with 13 bases spanning the gap. CDR3 length equals 15 residues. CDR1 and CDR2 (germline): ENHRY, SYGVKD. The DNA of the CDR3 is TGTGCCATCAGTGAGGTGGCAAGAAGGACCTACGAGCAGTACTTC. This codes for CAISEVARRTYEQYF.

This clonotype occurred many times. The J gene is TRBJ2-7, the V gene TRBV6-1; the D call may be TRBD1 or TRBD2 (6 bases each). Trimming took off 7 bases at V and 12 bases at J, with 19 bases between the two ends. Germline loops: CDR1 MNHNS, CDR2 SASEGT. There are 12 residues in the CDR3. DNA for the CDR3: TGTGCCAGCAAGGGGGGCGCTTCGATCTGGTACTTC. It codes for CASKGGASIWYF.

This clonotype was picked up many times. The chain joins TRBV10-3 to TRBJ2-5; 8 bases match TRBD1. The germline V gene encodes CDR1 ENHRY and CDR2 SYGVKD. V trimming: 8 bases; J trimming: 1 base; junction bases outside the gene matches: 3. The CDR3 consists of 13 residues. The CDR3 loop reads CAIQDRVQETQYF. The CDR3, as DNA: TGTGCCATCCAGGACAGGGTCCAAGAGACCCAGTACTTC.

This clonotype has a count of ten or more. The chain links TRBV6-2 or TRBV6-3 to TRBJ2-7; 7 nucleotides line up with TRBD2. Losses at the gene ends were 7 bases for V and 3 bases for J; bases not matched to a gene: 9. CDR3 length: 14 amino acids. Per the germline V gene, CDR1 is MNHEY and CDR2 is SVGEGT. In DNA, the CDR3 is TGTGCCAGCAATTTTGCGGGGGAGCTCTACGAGCAGTACTTC. It yields the protein CASNFAGELYEQYF.

This clonotype was seen a handful of times. The missing conserved phenylalanine or tryptophan at the end of this CDR3 makes a read error likely. This chain links TRBV12-3 or TRBV12-4 with TRBJ1-2, with unresolved D. The CDR3 totals 13 residues. The CDR3 region has the DNA TGTGCCAGCAGTTTATCACTAAACTATGACTACACCGTC. Its protein product is CASSLSLNYDYTV.

This clonotype was detected many times. This chain links TRBV7-8 with TRBJ2-2; D is unresolved. Germline V gene lookup returns CDR1 SGHVS and CDR2 FQNEAQ. The CDR3 runs to 14 residues. Trimming pared 5 bases from V and 5 bases from J, leaving 12 bases between. CDR3 sequence (DNA): TGTGCCAGCAGCCAAAACACAGATACCGGGGAGCTGTTTTTT. This translates into CASSQNTDTGELFF.

The table lists this clonotype with many counts. J is TRBJ1-2 and V is TRBV2, with D maybe TRBD1 (6 bases). The germline gives CDR1 SNHLY, CDR2 FYNNEI. The CDR3 is 14 amino acids. Trimming stripped 6 bases from V and 7 bases from J, with 18 bases between. CDR3 residues: CASRGQPQGLGYTF. In nucleotides, the CDR3 is TGTGCCAGCAGGGGACAACCCCAAGGTCTTGGCTACACCTTC.

This clonotype was counted many times. The J gene is TRBJ1-2, the V gene TRBV30; a weak D match, TRBD1 (5 bases). The V and J ends lost 1 base and 7 bases respectively, with 7 bases between them. The CDR3 is 11 residues long. Germline-derived CDR1 and CDR2 are GTSNPN and SVGIG (reference sequence). CDR3 protein: CAWSDRIGYTF. The CDR3 nucleotides read TGTGCCTGGAGTGACAGGATTGGCTACACCTTC.

The table lists this clonotype with many counts. V usage is TRBV28 and J usage is TRBJ1-2, with 7 bases aligning to TRBD1. The V gene's germline CDR1 is MDHEN and CDR2 SYDVKM. V lost 5 bases, J lost 2 bases, and 11 bases stayed unmatched. The CDR3 spans 16 residues. This CDR3 is CASSQGDLTANYGYTF. In DNA, the CDR3 is TGTGCCAGCAGTCAGGGGGACCTAACTGCGAACTATGGCTACACCTTC.

Of note for this clonotype: The junction does not match germline at one end; this may be a read error. The CDR3 region is CARSDRFYETQYF. DNA of the CDR3: TGTGCCAGGAGTGACAGATTTTACGAGACACAGTACTTC. J is TRBJ2-5 and V is TRBV2, with D possibly being TRBD1 (5 bases). Germline V CDR1 and CDR2: SNHLY, FYNNEI. This CDR3 spans 13 amino acids.

The rearrangement uses TRBV11-2 and TRBJ2-7; D tentatively reads TRBD1 or TRBD2 (6 bases each). Germline V CDR1 and CDR2: SGHAT, FQNNGV. Trimming cost V 0 bases and J 1 base, with 22 bases left between them. The CDR3 sequence is 19 residues long. CDR3 nucleotide sequence: TGTGCCAGCAGCTTAGAAAGAGGAGGAGGGGGGCCAAGGTCCTACGAGCAGTACTTC. It translates to CASSLERGGGGPRSYEQYF.

This clonotype was seen more than once but under ten times. The rearrangement links TRBV13 to TRBJ2-7; possibly TRBD1 for D (5 bases). Trimming shortened V by 5 bases and J by 0 bases, and 20 bases separated the two germline ends. Germline-derived CDR1 and CDR2 are PRHDT and FYEKMQ (reference sequence). This CDR3 region has 17 residues. The CDR3 coding sequence is TGTGCCAGCAGCCCCATTGCCACAGGTCTTACCTCCTACGAGCAGTACTTC. Translation: CASSPIATGLTSYEQYF.